Sequencing of this T cell receptor beta chain was carried out in a study of ipilimumab plus nivolumab after autologous stem cell transplantation. Background on the study: Patients received a median of about five ipilimumab and 8 or 9 nivolumab doses. The myeloma group: high-risk transplant-naive, or relapse within 3 years after first autologous transplant.

This CDR3 region has 15 residues. V was trimmed by 4 bases and J by 0 bases, leaving 10 bases between them. Germline V gene data show CDR1 as SGHTA and CDR2 as FQGNSA. Ipilimumab, 1 mg/kg, started 14 to 28 days after autologous transplant. Patients received nivolumab 3 mg/kg at weeks 1, 4, 7, 10, then fortnightly to week 26. Some clones are missing from TCRdb's copy, which holds only in-frame ones; the method was immunoSEQ multiplex PCR. This table has about 43,000 clones, 70% to 90% appearing once. This TCR came from a male donor with multiple myeloma. V usage is TRBV7-2 and J usage is TRBJ1-5; no firm D call. Here the sequenced sample was PBMCs, taken in a trial of ipilimumab plus nivolumab as post-transplant consolidation. The DNA of the CDR3 is TGTGCCAGCAGCTCCGTGACGGATAGCAATCAGCCCCAGCATTTT. Its translation: CASSSVTDSNQPQHF.